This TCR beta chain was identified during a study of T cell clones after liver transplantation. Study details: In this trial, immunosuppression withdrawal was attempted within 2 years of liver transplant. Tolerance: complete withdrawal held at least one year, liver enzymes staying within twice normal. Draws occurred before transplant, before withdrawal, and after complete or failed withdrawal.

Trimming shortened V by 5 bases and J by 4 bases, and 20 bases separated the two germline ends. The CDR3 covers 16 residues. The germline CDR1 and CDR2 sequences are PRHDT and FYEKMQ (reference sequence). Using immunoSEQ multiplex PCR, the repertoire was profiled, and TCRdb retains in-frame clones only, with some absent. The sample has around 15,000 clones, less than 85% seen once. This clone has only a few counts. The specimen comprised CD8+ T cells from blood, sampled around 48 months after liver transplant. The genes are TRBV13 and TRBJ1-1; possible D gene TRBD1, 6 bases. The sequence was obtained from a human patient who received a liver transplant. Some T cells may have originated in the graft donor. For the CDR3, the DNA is TGTGCCAGCAGCCTCGACCAAGGACAGCCGGGCACTGAAGCTTTCTTT. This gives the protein CASSLDQGQPGTEAFF.